This T cell receptor beta chain was retrieved from a study of cytomegalovirus exposure and HLA in healthy donors. In the case of this clone: Antigen unknown.

Both 60 Vbeta primers and 13 Jbeta primers went into the PCR. TCRdb's copy holds only in-frame clones and misses some; the assay was immunoSEQ multiplex PCR. The sample comprises roughly 140,000 clones, 60% to 80% of which are singletons, and about 0.64% rests with the top ten. Germline CDR1 and CDR2: SGHRS and YFSETQ. V lost 0 bases and J lost 5, with 8 bases in between. There are 13 residues in the CDR3. These donors counted as nominally healthy when sampled, but unrecorded immune exposures were likely. Study-wide results and caveats: A link between a missense DCLRE1C variant and TCR beta V- and J-gene trimming emerged from a later analysis.

The specimen was PBMCs. This rearrangement joins TRBV5-1 to TRBJ1-2; D unclear. The receptor was derived from a male donor in good health and CMV-seronegative. Here the CDR3 reads CASSLGQQYGYTF. The CDR3 region has the DNA TGCGCCAGCAGCTTGGGACAACAATATGGCTACACCTTC.